Sequencing of this TCR beta chain was carried out in a study of cytomegalovirus exposure and HLA in healthy donors. Across the whole study: Sequencing of approximately 190 million T cells in an earlier analysis found 100 million or so unique TCR beta sequences.

Study-wide points: It was reported that the classifier diagnosed cytomegalovirus status with high specificity and sensitivity in both the original and validation cohorts. Later analysis identified 17,000 or so TCR beta sequences associated with HLA alleles, using a false discovery rate threshold of 0.05.

In the PCR, 60 Vbeta and 13 Jbeta primers were used. Libraries were prepared by immunoSEQ multiplex PCR; TCRdb keeps only in-frame clonotypes and omits some of them. The sample consists of about 120,000 clones, approximately 74% of them appearing once. As for this clone: Its antigen is currently unknown.

The V gene's germline CDR1 is SQVTM and CDR2 ANQGSEA. CDR3 size: 14 residues. The V end was cut by 2 bases, the J end by 4 bases, with 11 bases between. Regarding donors, all were healthy bone marrow donors. The chain carries TRBV29-1 and TRBJ1-4; possibly TRBD1 for D (6 bases). The clonotype comes from a male donor in good health and CMV-seronegative. Specimen: PBMCs. The CDR3 loop reads CSVENVGGNEKLFF. For the CDR3, the DNA is TGCAGCGTTGAAAATGTAGGGGGTAATGAAAAACTGTTTTTT.